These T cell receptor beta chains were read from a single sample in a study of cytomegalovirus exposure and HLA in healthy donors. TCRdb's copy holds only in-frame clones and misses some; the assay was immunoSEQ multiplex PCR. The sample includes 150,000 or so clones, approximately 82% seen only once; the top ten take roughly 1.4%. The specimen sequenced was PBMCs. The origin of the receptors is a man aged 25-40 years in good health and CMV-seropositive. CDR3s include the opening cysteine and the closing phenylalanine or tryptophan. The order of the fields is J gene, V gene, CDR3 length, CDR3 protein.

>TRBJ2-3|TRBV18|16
CASSPVSGGGTDTQYF
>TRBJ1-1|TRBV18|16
CASSADRGLVGTEAFF
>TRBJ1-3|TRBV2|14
CASSEQGLRNTIYF
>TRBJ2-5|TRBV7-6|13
CASSSSRGETQYF
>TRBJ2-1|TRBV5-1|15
CASSPAGGPNNEQFF
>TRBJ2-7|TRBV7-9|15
CASSSSLAGVDEQYF
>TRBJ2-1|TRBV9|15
CASSSFRDRADEQFF
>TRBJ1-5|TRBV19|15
CASSVDRGSNQPQHF
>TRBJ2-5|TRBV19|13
CASKDRVRETQYF
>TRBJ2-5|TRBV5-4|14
CASSLRTGQETQYF
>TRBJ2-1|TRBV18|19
CASSDRELGLAGLYNEQFF
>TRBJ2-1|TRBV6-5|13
CASNRAGGREQFF
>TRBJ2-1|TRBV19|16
CASSLYSSGSRNEQFF
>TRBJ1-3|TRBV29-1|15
CSVRAGARNFETIYF
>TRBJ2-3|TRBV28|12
CASSLGRHTQYF
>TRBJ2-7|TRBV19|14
CASSATSMAYEQYF
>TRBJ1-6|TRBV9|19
CASSVGGRGGSGSNSPLHF
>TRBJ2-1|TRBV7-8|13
CASAAGEYNEQFF
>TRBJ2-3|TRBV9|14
CASSALAGTDTQYF
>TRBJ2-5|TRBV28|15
CASSNLDLRAGEQYF
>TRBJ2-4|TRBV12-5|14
CASGLSGAKNIQYF
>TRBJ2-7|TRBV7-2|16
CASRRGASGPTYEQYF
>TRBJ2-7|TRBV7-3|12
CASSLLGDEQYF
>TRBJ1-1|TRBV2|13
CASSAMVNTEAFF
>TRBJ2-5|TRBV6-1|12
CASYTGAETQYF
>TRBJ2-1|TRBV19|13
CATMTGDYNEQFF
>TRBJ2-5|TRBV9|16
CASSVEDSSQEETQYF
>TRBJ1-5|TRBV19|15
CASSLGPGGYQPQHF
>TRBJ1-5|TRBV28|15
CASSPGSTGNQPQHF
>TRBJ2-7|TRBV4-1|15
CASSQDGGSAYEQYF
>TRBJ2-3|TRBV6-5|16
CASSYTGLAATDTQYF
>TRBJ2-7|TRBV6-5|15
CASSYSAGVAYEQYF
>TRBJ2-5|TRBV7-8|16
CASSSRPKGNQETQYF
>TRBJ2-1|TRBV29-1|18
CSVEEGQGGLAYYNEQFF
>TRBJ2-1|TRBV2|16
CASSEWGGASYNEQFF
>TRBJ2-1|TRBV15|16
CATSRDRDLTYNEQFF
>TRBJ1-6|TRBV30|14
CAWSGGAGNSPLHF
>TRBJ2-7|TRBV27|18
CASSALYGGGDSSYEQYF
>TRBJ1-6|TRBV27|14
CASRPGHDNSPLHF
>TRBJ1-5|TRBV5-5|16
CASSLRTISSNQPQHF
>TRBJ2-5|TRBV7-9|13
CASSLARWETQYF
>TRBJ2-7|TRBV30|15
CAWSGEVGGPYEQYF
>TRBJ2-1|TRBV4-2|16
CASSQGPGGLYNEQFF
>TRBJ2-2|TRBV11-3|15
CASSFDIANTGELFF
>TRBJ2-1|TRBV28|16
CASNLKAGEAYNEQFF